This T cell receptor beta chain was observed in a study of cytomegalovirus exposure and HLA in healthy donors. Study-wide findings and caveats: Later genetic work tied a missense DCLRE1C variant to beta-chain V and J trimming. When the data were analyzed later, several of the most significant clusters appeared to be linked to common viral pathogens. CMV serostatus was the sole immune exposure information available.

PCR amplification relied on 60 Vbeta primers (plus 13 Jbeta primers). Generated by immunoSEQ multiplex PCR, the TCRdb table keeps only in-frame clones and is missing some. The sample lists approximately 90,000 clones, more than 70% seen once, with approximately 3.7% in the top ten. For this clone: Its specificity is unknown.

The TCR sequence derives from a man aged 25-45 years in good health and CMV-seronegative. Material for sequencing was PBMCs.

Here the CDR3 reads CASSLADRGRSGELFF. The CDR3 nucleotides read TGCGCCAGCAGCTTGGCCGACAGGGGGCGAAGCGGGGAGCTGTTTTTT. The chain carries TRBV5-1 and TRBJ2-2, with TRBD1 matching 10 bases. Germline assignment: CDR1 SGHRS and CDR2 YFSETQ. V dropped 0 bases and J dropped 7; count of bases not matched to a gene: 6. The CDR3 totals 16 residues.